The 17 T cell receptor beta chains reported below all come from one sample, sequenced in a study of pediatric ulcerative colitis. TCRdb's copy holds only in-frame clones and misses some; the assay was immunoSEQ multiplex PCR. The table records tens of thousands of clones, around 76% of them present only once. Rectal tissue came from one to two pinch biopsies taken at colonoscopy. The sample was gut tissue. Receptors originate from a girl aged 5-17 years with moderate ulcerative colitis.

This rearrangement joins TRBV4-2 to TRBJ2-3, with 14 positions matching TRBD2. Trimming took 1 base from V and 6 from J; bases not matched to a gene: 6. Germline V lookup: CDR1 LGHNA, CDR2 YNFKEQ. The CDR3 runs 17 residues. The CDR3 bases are TGTGCCAGCAGCCAAGTTCAGGGACTAGCGGGAGAGGATACGCAGTATTTT. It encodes CASSQVQGLAGEDTQYF.

DNA of the CDR3: TGTGCCAGCAGTTTAGGAATTAGCGGGAGCACGGCCGGGGAGCTGTTTTTT. Amino acid sequence: CASSLGISGSTAGELFF. The chain carries TRBV27 and TRBJ2-2, with 9 bases matching TRBD2. The ends lost 2 bases at V and 6 bases at J; junction bases unmatched: 10. There are 17 residues in the CDR3. Germline CDR1 reads MNHEY; CDR2 reads SMNVEV (reference sequence).

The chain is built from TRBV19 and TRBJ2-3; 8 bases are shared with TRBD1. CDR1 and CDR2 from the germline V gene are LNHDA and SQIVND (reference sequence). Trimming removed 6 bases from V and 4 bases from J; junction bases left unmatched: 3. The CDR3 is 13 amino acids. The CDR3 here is CASSSQGADTQYF. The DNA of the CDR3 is TGTGCCAGTAGCTCACAGGGGGCAGATACGCAGTATTTT. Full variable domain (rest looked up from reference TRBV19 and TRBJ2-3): DGGITQSPKYLFRKEGQNVTLSCEQNLNHDAMYWYRQDPGQGLRLIYYSQIVNDFQKGDIAEGYSVSREKKESFPLTVTSAQKNPTAFYLCASSSQGADTQYFGPGTRLTVL.

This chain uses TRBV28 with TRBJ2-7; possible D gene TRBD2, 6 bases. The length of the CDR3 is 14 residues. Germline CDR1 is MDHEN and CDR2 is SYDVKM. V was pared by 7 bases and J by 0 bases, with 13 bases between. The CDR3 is CASTWGGVSYEQYF. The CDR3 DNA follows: TGTGCCAGCACCTGGGGAGGAGTCTCCTACGAGCAGTACTTC.

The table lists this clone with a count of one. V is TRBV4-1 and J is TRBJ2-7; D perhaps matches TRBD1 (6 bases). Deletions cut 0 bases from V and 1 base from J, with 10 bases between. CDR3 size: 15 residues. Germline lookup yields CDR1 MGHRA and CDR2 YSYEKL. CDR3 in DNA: TGCGCCAGCAGCCAAGAACAGGGCTATTCCTACGAGCAGTACTTC. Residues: CASSQEQGYSYEQYF.

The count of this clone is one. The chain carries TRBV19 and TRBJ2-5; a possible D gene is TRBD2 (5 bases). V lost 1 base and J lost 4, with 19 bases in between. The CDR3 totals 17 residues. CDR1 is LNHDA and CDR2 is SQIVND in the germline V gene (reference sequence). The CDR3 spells CASSIVHLAPGRETQYF. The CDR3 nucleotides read TGTGCCAGTAGTATAGTTCATCTAGCCCCCGGCCGAGAGACCCAGTACTTC. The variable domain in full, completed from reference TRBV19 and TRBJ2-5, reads DGGITQSPKYLFRKEGQNVTLSCEQNLNHDAMYWYRQDPGQGLRLIYYSQIVNDFQKGDIAEGYSVSREKKESFPLTVTSAQKNPTAFYLCASSIVHLAPGRETQYFGPGTRLLVL.

The CDR3 sequence is CASSFQREKLFF. Here the CDR3 DNA reads TGTGCCAGCAGCTTCCAGAGAGAAAAACTGTTTTTT. The chain uses TRBV7-9 and TRBJ1-4; D unclear. The CDR3 loop spans 12 amino acids. Trimming removed 3 bases at V and 8 bases at J, with 7 bases between. CDR1 and CDR2 (germline): SEHNR, FQNEAQ (reference sequence).

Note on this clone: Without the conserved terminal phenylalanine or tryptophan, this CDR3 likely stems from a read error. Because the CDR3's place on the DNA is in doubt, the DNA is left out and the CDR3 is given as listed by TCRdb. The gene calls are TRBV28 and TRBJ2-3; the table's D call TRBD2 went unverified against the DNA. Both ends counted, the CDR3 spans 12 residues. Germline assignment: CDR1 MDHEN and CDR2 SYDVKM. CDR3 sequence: CASSSLSRVAAI.

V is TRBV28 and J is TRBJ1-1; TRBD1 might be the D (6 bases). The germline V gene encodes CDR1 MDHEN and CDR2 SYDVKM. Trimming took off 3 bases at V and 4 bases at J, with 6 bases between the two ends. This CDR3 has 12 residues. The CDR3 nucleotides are TGTGCCAGCAGTTTCAGGGGCACTGAAGCTTTCTTT. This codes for CASSFRGTEAFF.

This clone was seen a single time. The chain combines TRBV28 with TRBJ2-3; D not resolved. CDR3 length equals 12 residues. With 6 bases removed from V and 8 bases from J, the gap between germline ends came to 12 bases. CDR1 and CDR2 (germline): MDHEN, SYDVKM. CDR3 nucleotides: TGTGCCAGCAGCCGTAATGGGCGTACGCAGTATTTT. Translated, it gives CASSRNGRTQYF. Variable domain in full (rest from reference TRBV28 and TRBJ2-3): DVKVTQSSRYLVKRTGEKVFLECVQDMDHENMFWYRQDPGLGLRLIYFSYDVKMKEKGDIPEGYSVSREKKERFSLILESASTNQTSMYLCASSRNGRTQYFGPGTRLTVL.

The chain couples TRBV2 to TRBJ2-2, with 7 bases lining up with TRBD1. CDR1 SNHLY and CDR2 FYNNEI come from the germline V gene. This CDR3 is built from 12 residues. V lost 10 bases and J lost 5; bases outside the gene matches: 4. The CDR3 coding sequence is TGTGCCACCGGACAGGATACCGGGGAGCTGTTTTTT. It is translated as CATGQDTGELFF.

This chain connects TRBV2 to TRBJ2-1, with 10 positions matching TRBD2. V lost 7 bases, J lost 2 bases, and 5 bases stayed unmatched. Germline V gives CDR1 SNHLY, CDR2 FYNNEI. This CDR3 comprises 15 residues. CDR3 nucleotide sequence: TGTGCCAGCAAAAGGACTAGCGGCACCTACAATGAGCAGTTCTTC. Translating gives CASKRTSGTYNEQFF. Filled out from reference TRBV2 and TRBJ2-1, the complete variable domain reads EPEVTQTPSHQVTQMGQEVILRCVPISNHLYFYWYRQILGQKVEFLVSFYNNEISEKSEIFDDQFSVERPDGSNFTLKIRSTKLEDSAMYFCASKRTSGTYNEQFFGPGTRLTVL.

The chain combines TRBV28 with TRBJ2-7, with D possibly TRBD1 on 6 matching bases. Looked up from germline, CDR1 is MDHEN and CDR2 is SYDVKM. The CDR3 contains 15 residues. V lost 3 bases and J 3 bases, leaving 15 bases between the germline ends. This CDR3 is CASSFISGADYEQYF. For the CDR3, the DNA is TGTGCCAGCAGTTTTATATCAGGGGCGGACTACGAGCAGTACTTC.

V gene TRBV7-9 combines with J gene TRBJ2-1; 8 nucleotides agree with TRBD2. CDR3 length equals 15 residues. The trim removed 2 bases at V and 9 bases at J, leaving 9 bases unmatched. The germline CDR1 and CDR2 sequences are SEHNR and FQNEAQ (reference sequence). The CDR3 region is CASSLLVAGGREQFF. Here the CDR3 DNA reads TGTGCCAGCAGCTTATTAGTGGCGGGAGGTCGTGAGCAGTTCTTC.

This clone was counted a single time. The DNA of the CDR3 is TGTGCCAGCAGCTTAGAAGGGCTCCCGCCCTACAATGAGCAGTTCTTC. This gives the protein CASSLEGLPPYNEQFF. The rearrangement joins TRBV11-2 to TRBJ2-1; D remains unclear. The V and J ends lost 0 bases and 2 bases respectively, with 11 bases between them. The CDR3 is made up of 16 amino acids. Germline CDR1 is SGHAT and CDR2 is FQNNGV.

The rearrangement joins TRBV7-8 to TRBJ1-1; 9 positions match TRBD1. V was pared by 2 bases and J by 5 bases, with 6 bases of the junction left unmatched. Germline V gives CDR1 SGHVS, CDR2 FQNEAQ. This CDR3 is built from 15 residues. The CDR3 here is CASSLTGTGITEAFF. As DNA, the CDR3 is TGTGCCAGCAGCTTAACCGGGACAGGGATTACTGAAGCTTTCTTT.

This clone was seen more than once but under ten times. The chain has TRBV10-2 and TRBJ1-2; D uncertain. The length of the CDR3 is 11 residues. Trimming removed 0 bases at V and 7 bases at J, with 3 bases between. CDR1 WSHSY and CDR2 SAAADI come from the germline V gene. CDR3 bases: TGCGCCAGCAGTGAGTCGAGTGGCTACACCTTC. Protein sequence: CASSESSGYTF.